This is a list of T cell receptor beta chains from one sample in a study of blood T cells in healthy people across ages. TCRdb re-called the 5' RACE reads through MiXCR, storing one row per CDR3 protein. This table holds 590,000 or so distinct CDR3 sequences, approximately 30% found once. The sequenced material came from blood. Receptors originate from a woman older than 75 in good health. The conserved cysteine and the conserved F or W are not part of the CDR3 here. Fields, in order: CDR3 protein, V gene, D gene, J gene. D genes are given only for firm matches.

CDR3aa: ATSRTEGQPQH
v_gene: TRBV6-2/TRBV6-3
d_gene: -
j_gene: TRBJ1-5

CDR3aa: ASSTSSYNEQY
v_gene: TRBV11-2
d_gene: -
j_gene: -

CDR3aa: SVGHRGSGEQY
v_gene: TRBV29-1
d_gene: TRBD1
j_gene: TRBJ2-7

CDR3aa: SVPLTGNHGYT
v_gene: TRBV29-1
d_gene: -
j_gene: TRBJ1-2

CDR3aa: SATKPGQTYNSPLH
v_gene: TRBV20-1
d_gene: -
j_gene: TRBJ1-6

CDR3aa: ASNPTGTATNEKLF
v_gene: TRBV19
d_gene: -
j_gene: TRBJ1-4

CDR3aa: ASSKGTDDTEAF
v_gene: TRBV4-3
d_gene: TRBD1
j_gene: TRBJ1-1

CDR3aa: ASSQLARETQY
v_gene: TRBV4-1
d_gene: -
j_gene: TRBJ2-5

CDR3aa: ASTTGATNEKLF
v_gene: TRBV30
d_gene: TRBD1
j_gene: TRBJ1-4

CDR3aa: ASSLLDIGEKLF
v_gene: TRBV5-1
d_gene: -
j_gene: TRBJ1-4

CDR3aa: ASSLGRLGRGRYQETQY
v_gene: TRBV7-2
d_gene: -
j_gene: TRBJ2-5

CDR3aa: ASSPGQVLAEQF
v_gene: TRBV5-1
d_gene: TRBD1
j_gene: TRBJ2-1

CDR3aa: ASSRGQYYEQY
v_gene: TRBV6-5
d_gene: TRBD1
j_gene: TRBJ2-7

CDR3aa: SESGLAGDTDTQY
v_gene: TRBV29-1
d_gene: TRBD2
j_gene: TRBJ2-3

CDR3aa: ASSLLAGGPNNEQF
v_gene: TRBV4-1
d_gene: TRBD2
j_gene: TRBJ2-1

CDR3aa: ASSRGGGIPPIPGELF
v_gene: TRBV7-9
d_gene: TRBD2
j_gene: TRBJ2-2

CDR3aa: SARATVTYEQY
v_gene: TRBV20-1
d_gene: -
j_gene: TRBJ2-7

CDR3aa: ASSLKRGDQETQY
v_gene: TRBV5-1
d_gene: TRBD2
j_gene: TRBJ2-5

CDR3aa: ASSPTTLPQETQY
v_gene: TRBV18
d_gene: -
j_gene: TRBJ2-5

CDR3aa: ASSSYGGQETQF
v_gene: TRBV28
d_gene: -
j_gene: -

CDR3aa: ASSLNAGQTYNSPLH
v_gene: TRBV5-1
d_gene: -
j_gene: TRBJ1-6

CDR3aa: ASSLIKGNIQY
v_gene: TRBV5-1
d_gene: -
j_gene: TRBJ2-4

CDR3aa: SAIGVYEQY
v_gene: TRBV20-1
d_gene: -
j_gene: TRBJ2-7

CDR3aa: ASSGRRGSYTGELF
v_gene: TRBV5-6
d_gene: TRBD2
j_gene: TRBJ2-2

CDR3aa: SARDDLTDTQY
v_gene: TRBV20-1
d_gene: -
j_gene: TRBJ2-3

CDR3aa: ASSPAGAPGETQY
v_gene: TRBV18
d_gene: -
j_gene: TRBJ2-5

CDR3aa: ASSQDRDSGNTIY
v_gene: TRBV4-3
d_gene: -
j_gene: TRBJ1-3

CDR3aa: ASSEGQRTNTDTQY
v_gene: TRBV25-1
d_gene: -
j_gene: TRBJ2-3

CDR3aa: ASSLRQGGAEAF
v_gene: TRBV7-8
d_gene: TRBD1
j_gene: TRBJ1-1

CDR3aa: ASSLAGQNNEKRF
v_gene: TRBV5-1
d_gene: -
j_gene: TRBJ1-4

CDR3aa: ASSYGQSEETQY
v_gene: TRBV6-6
d_gene: -
j_gene: TRBJ2-5

CDR3aa: ATSEQGTEGEQF
v_gene: TRBV24-1
d_gene: TRBD1
j_gene: TRBJ2-1

CDR3aa: ASSYLSAGGRGEQY
v_gene: TRBV6-6
d_gene: -
j_gene: TRBJ2-7

CDR3aa: ASSQGQGQETQY
v_gene: TRBV7-2
d_gene: TRBD1
j_gene: TRBJ2-5

CDR3aa: ASSRIAGEKLF
v_gene: TRBV5-1
d_gene: -
j_gene: TRBJ1-4

CDR3aa: ASSLSTDYGYT
v_gene: TRBV11-2
d_gene: -
j_gene: TRBJ1-2

CDR3aa: ASSYSSGWGQGTDTQY
v_gene: TRBV6-5
d_gene: -
j_gene: TRBJ2-3

CDR3aa: ASSPYGRFTEAF
v_gene: TRBV7-3
d_gene: -
j_gene: TRBJ1-1

CDR3aa: ASSYRPGSGANVLT
v_gene: TRBV6-6
d_gene: -
j_gene: TRBJ2-6

CDR3aa: ASSPGASGGYTDTQY
v_gene: TRBV5-4
d_gene: TRBD2
j_gene: TRBJ2-3

CDR3aa: ASSLYSPRGRGEAF
v_gene: TRBV27
d_gene: TRBD1
j_gene: TRBJ1-1

CDR3aa: ASSYGQGAQH
v_gene: TRBV5-6
d_gene: TRBD1
j_gene: TRBJ1-5

CDR3aa: AISESVRGGIDTQY
v_gene: TRBV10-3
d_gene: TRBD2
j_gene: TRBJ2-3

CDR3aa: AISDGQGADSPLH
v_gene: TRBV10-3
d_gene: TRBD1
j_gene: TRBJ1-6

CDR3aa: ASSQGPKEKLF
v_gene: TRBV14
d_gene: -
j_gene: TRBJ1-4

CDR3aa: ASSLTGAGYT
v_gene: TRBV6-5
d_gene: TRBD1
j_gene: TRBJ1-2

CDR3aa: ASSFRTQETQY
v_gene: TRBV5-1
d_gene: -
j_gene: TRBJ2-5

CDR3aa: ASSLVGGSSTDTQY
v_gene: TRBV11-2
d_gene: -
j_gene: TRBJ2-3

CDR3aa: ASNRDRYGTDTQY
v_gene: TRBV7-2
d_gene: TRBD1
j_gene: TRBJ2-3

CDR3aa: ASRVQPGETQY
v_gene: TRBV21-1
d_gene: -
j_gene: TRBJ2-5

CDR3aa: ASTLRENEQY
v_gene: TRBV6-1
d_gene: -
j_gene: TRBJ2-7